The subject of this entry is one T cell receptor (beta chain). The data derive from a study of blood T cell repertoires in COVID-19. Libraries were prepared by immunoSEQ multiplex PCR; TCRdb keeps only in-frame clonotypes and omits some of them. The sample lists roughly 250,000 clones, approximately 90% occurring once. Trimming pared 8 bases from V and 0 bases from J, leaving 11 bases between. Per germline, CDR1 MDHEN and CDR2 SYDVKM. The CDR3 length is 14 residues. V is TRBV28 and J is TRBJ2-4; TRBD2 is a possible D gene (5 bases). This sequence was found in a woman aged 30 to 39 with acute COVID-19. Sequenced material: PBMCs or T cells enriched from blood (not recorded which). The CDR3 DNA is TGTGCCAGCGGTGCCGAGGGAGCCAAAAACATTCAGTACTTC. It codes for CASGAEGAKNIQYF.